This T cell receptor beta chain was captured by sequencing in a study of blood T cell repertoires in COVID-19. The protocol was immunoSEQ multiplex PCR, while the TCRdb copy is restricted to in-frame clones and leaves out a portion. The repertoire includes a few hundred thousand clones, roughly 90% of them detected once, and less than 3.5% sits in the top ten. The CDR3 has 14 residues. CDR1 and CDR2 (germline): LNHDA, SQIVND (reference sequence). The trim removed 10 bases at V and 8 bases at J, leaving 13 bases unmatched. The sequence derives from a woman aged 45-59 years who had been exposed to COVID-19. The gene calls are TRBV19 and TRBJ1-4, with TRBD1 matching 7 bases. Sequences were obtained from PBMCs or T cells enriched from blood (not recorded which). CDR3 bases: TGTGCCACTCAAACCGGGACAGTGGGAGAAAAACTGTTTTTT. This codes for CATQTGTVGEKLFF.